The present T cell receptor beta chain was sequenced within a study of cytomegalovirus exposure and HLA in healthy donors. The length of the CDR3 is 14 residues. V lost 4 bases, J lost 6 bases, and 17 bases lay in between. Per the germline V gene, CDR1 is SGDLS and CDR2 is YYNGEE. Produced via immunoSEQ multiplex PCR; TCRdb's table is partial and in-frame only. The sample contains roughly 250,000 clones, about 87% of which appear only once. This TCR came from a man between 18 and 35 years old in good health and CMV-seronegative. Sample: PBMCs. V is TRBV9 and J is TRBJ2-7; tentatively, D is TRBD1 (6 bases). The CDR3 nucleotides are TGTGCCAGCAGCTCCGGGACATATGCCAGCGAGCAGTACTTC. This gives the protein CASSSGTYASEQYF. Filled out from reference TRBV9 and TRBJ2-7, the complete variable domain reads DSGVTQTPKHLITATGQRVTLRCSPRSGDLSVYWYQQSLDQGLQFLIQYYNGEERAKGNILERFSAQQFPDLHSELNLSSLELGDSALYFCASSSGTYASEQYFGPGTRLTVT.